A single sample is the source of the 2 T cell receptor beta chains below, sequenced in a study of blood T cell repertoires in COVID-19. Profiling relied on immunoSEQ multiplex PCR, and the TCRdb table lists in-frame clones only, not all of them. This sample has about 42,000 clones, with about 85% found just once. Sequencing used peripheral blood. Source of these receptors: a woman between 65 and 79 years old in a cohort sampled during active COVID-19.

CDR3 residues: CASSLSGTGVYNEQFF. The CDR3 nucleotides are TGTGCCAGCAGTTTATCGGGGACAGGGGTGTACAATGAGCAGTTCTTC. This rearrangement joins TRBV28 to TRBJ2-1; TRBD1 matches at 10 bases. CDR1 and CDR2 from the germline V gene are MDHEN and SYDVKM. The J segment lost 4 bases and the V segment lost 1 base, leaving 4 bases of the junction unmatched. The CDR3 covers 16 residues.

The chain links TRBV7-2 to TRBJ1-2; 10 nucleotides line up with TRBD1. Germline values: CDR1 SGHTA, CDR2 FQGNSA. V was pared by 6 bases and J by 4 bases, with 11 bases of the junction left unmatched. The CDR3 is made up of 16 amino acids. Here the CDR3 reads CASSTGTGVFGYGYTF. The CDR3 DNA sequence: TGTGCCAGCAGTACCGGGACAGGGGTATTCGGCTATGGCTACACCTTC.